The 26 T cell receptor beta chains below were found in one sample sequenced in a study of blood T cell repertoires in COVID-19. Some clones are missing from TCRdb's copy, which holds only in-frame ones; the method was immunoSEQ multiplex PCR. The table has roughly 150,000 clones, under 95% seen once; the top ten hold roughly 5%. The specimen sequenced was peripheral blood. These TCRs come from a man aged 18 to 29 with COVID-19, enrolled during active disease.

This rearrangement joins TRBV5-8 to TRBJ2-7, with 9 bases aligning to TRBD1. Germline V gene sequence: CDR1 SGHTS, CDR2 YDEGEE. The CDR3 is made up of 13 amino acids. Trimming took 9 bases from V and 3 from J; bases not matched to a gene: 7. For the CDR3, the DNA is TGTGCCACCTCACGGGACAGGGTCTACGAGCAGTACTTC. Translated: CATSRDRVYEQYF.

The chain has TRBV7-2 and TRBJ2-1; 9 bases are shared with TRBD2. Germline V CDR1 and CDR2: SGHTA, FQGNSA. This CDR3 is 16 amino acids long. Trimming cost V 5 bases and J 8 bases; bases outside gene matches: 13. CDR3 in DNA: TGTGCCAGCAGCCCATCACTTAGCGGGAGAGGGGATGAGCAGTTCTTC. It codes for CASSPSLSGRGDEQFF.

Concerning this clone itself: A read error may produce the germline difference seen at one junction end. V is TRBV25-1 and J is TRBJ1-4; a possible D gene is TRBD1 (5 bases). The CDR3 totals 12 residues. In germline, CDR1 is MGHDK, CDR2 SYGVNS. CDR3 in DNA: TGTGCCAGCAGGCGGGACCTTGAAAAACTGCTTTTT. It yields the protein CASRRDLEKLLF.

DNA of the CDR3: TGTGCCAGCAGCTTAGCGGCCAGGAGTACTTCGGGGGAAGCTTTCTTT. Its translation is CASSLAARSTSGEAFF. The chain uses TRBV7-9 and TRBJ1-1, with D unresolved. This CDR3 spans 16 amino acids. Germline loops: CDR1 SEHNR, CDR2 FQNEAQ (reference sequence). V lost 0 bases and J 8 bases, leaving 19 bases between the germline ends.

The V call is TRBV4-1, the J call TRBJ2-7, with TRBD2 matching 9 bases. This CDR3 is 15 amino acids long. Germline loops: CDR1 MGHRA, CDR2 YSYEKL. Losses at the gene ends were 1 base for V and 3 bases for J; bases not matched to a gene: 4. CDR3 nucleotides: TGCGCCAGCAGCCAAGTGGCTAGCGGGAACTACGAGCAGTACTTC. Residues: CASSQVASGNYEQYF.

This clone was seen a handful of times. This chain uses TRBV2 with TRBJ1-2; 8 bases map to TRBD1. V lost 3 bases, J lost 6 bases, and 6 bases stayed unmatched. CDR1 SNHLY and CDR2 FYNNEI come from the germline V gene. CDR3 length: 14 amino acids. The CDR3 spells CASSDDRDRNGYTF. CDR3 DNA sequence: TGTGCCAGCAGTGACGACCGGGACAGGAATGGCTACACCTTC.

The gene calls are TRBV2 and TRBJ1-4; 8 nucleotides agree with TRBD1. This CDR3 has 18 amino acids. V lost 6 bases to trimming and J lost 8 bases; unmatched junction nucleotides: 20. Germline assignment: CDR1 SNHLY and CDR2 FYNNEI. This CDR3 reads CASSRDRSRHKKEEKLFF. As DNA, the CDR3 is TGTGCCAGCAGCCGGGACAGGTCTCGCCATAAAAAAGAGGAAAAACTGTTTTTT.

Note on this clone: Other DNA sequences in this specimen translate into the identical CDR3. The chain is built from TRBV19 and TRBJ1-1; D is perhaps TRBD1 (5 bases). The V end lost 1 base, the J end lost 4 bases, and 7 bases lay between the germline ends. CDR1 and CDR2 (germline): LNHDA, SQIVND (reference sequence). The CDR3 covers 13 residues. CDR3 DNA sequence: TGTGCCAGTAGTATAGGGGGGGTCACTGAAGCTTTCTTT. Its translation: CASSIGGVTEAFF.

The sample holds a few counts of this clone. The chain has TRBV28 and TRBJ1-1; the D gene is possibly TRBD1 (6 bases). The CDR3 covers 16 residues. The V and J ends lost 7 bases and 0 bases respectively, with 18 bases between them. Germline V gives CDR1 MDHEN, CDR2 SYDVKM. The DNA of the CDR3 is TGTGCCAGCAATTTCCCTACAGGGCGGTTGAACACTGAAGCTTTCTTT. This encodes CASNFPTGRLNTEAFF. Full variable domain (missing parts from reference TRBV28 and TRBJ1-1): DVKVTQSSRYLVKRTGEKVFLECVQDMDHENMFWYRQDPGLGLRLIYFSYDVKMKEKGDIPEGYSVSREKKERFSLILESASTNQTSMYLCASNFPTGRLNTEAFFGQGTRLTVV.

This chain joins TRBV11-2 and TRBJ2-5, with TRBD1 identical over 9 bases. Germline CDR1 is SGHAT and CDR2 is FQNNGV. The length of the CDR3 is 16 residues. J was trimmed by 5 bases and V by 5 bases; bases with no gene match: 12. As DNA, the CDR3 is TGTGCCAGCAGCACCCGACAGGGGGGGATAAAGGAGACCCAGTACTTC. As protein: CASSTRQGGIKETQYF.

This clone was counted a single time. This chain uses TRBV5-1 with TRBJ1-2, with D uncertain. CDR1 is SGHRS, CDR2 YFSETQ, per germline. The CDR3 has 13 amino acids. Between the trimmed V and J ends, which lost 0 bases and 2 bases, there was a span of 5 bases. The CDR3 region has the DNA TGCGCCAGCAGCTTGGGCGGAAACTATGGCTACACCTTC. This encodes CASSLGGNYGYTF.

The chain is built from TRBV10-3 and TRBJ1-6; tentatively, D is TRBD1 (6 bases). From germline, CDR1 is ENHRY and CDR2 SYGVKD. V dropped 7 bases and J dropped 3 bases, with 13 bases sitting between them. CDR3 length: 15 residues. In DNA, the CDR3 is TGTGCCATCACCGACAGGTCCGACTATAATTCACCCCTCCACTTT. It encodes CAITDRSDYNSPLHF.

The rearrangement joins TRBV6-5 to TRBJ2-7; D might be TRBD1 (6 bases). CDR3 length: 13 residues. Trimming removed 8 bases at V and 2 bases at J, with 13 bases between. CDR1 is MNHEY, CDR2 SVGAGI, per germline. Here the CDR3 reads CASGAGATYEQYF. In nucleotides, the CDR3 is TGTGCCAGCGGGGCAGGGGCGACCTACGAGCAGTACTTC.

The V and J genes are TRBV6-5 and TRBJ1-3; D ambiguous. V lost 0 bases to trimming and J lost 3 bases, with 9 bases between them. Germline assignment: CDR1 MNHEY and CDR2 SVGAGI. The CDR3 totals 15 residues. This chain's CDR3 is CASSYSSALGNTIYF. CDR3 coding DNA: TGTGCCAGCAGTTACTCGAGCGCGCTTGGAAACACCATATATTTT.

J is TRBJ1-5 and V is TRBV7-9; TRBD1 matches at 10 bases. The V segment lost 4 bases and the J segment 3 bases; nucleotides outside the gene matches: 6. This CDR3 has 16 residues. Looked up from germline, CDR1 is SEHNR and CDR2 is FQNEAQ (reference sequence). CDR3 DNA sequence: TGTGCCAGCAGCTATGGGACAGGGGCTAACAATCAGCCCCAGCATTTT. Translated: CASSYGTGANNQPQHF.

The V gene is TRBV28, the J gene TRBJ2-7; 11 bases agree with TRBD1. V dropped 6 bases and J dropped 5; count of bases not matched to a gene: 9. The CDR3 loop spans 15 amino acids. Germline lookup yields CDR1 MDHEN and CDR2 SYDVKM. This CDR3 is CASSHNRDRGNEQYF. The CDR3 DNA sequence: TGTGCCAGCAGCCATAACAGGGACAGGGGGAACGAGCAGTACTTC.

The CDR3 bases are TGCAGCGTTGAAGCGGGGGCCTACGAGCAGTACTTC. Protein product: CSVEAGAYEQYF. The chain uses TRBV29-1 and TRBJ2-7; TRBD2 is a possible D gene (6 bases). Deletions cut 1 base from V and 2 bases from J, with 6 bases between. The CDR3 sequence is 12 residues long. CDR1 SQVTM and CDR2 ANQGSEA come from the germline V gene.

The gene calls are TRBV27 and TRBJ1-6, with 8 bases aligning to TRBD1. The CDR3 extends over 14 amino acids. CDR1 and CDR2 from the germline V gene are MNHEY and SMNVEV (reference sequence). Germline trimming cut 6 bases from V and 8 bases from J; bases unmatched to any gene: 6. CDR3 bases: TGTGCCAGCAGAAAGACAGGGGTACATTCACCCCTCCACTTT. Residues: CASRKTGVHSPLHF.

This chain uses TRBV2 with TRBJ1-2; D is unclear. This CDR3 comprises 12 residues. Trimming removed 6 bases at V and 0 bases at J, with 5 bases between. Germline CDR1 reads SNHLY; CDR2 reads FYNNEI. The CDR3 bases are TGTGCCAGCAGGACACCTAACTATGGCTACACCTTC. Protein sequence: CASRTPNYGYTF.

The rearrangement joins TRBV11-2 to TRBJ1-1; D remains unclear. Germline lookup yields CDR1 SGHAT and CDR2 FQNNGV. CDR3 length equals 14 residues. Trimming removed 2 bases from V and 8 bases from J, with 15 bases in between. As DNA, the CDR3 is TGTGCCAGCAGCTTAATGTCGGCGGCTCGCGAAGCTTTCTTT. Amino acids: CASSLMSAAREAFF.

V and J are TRBV4-1 and TRBJ2-1; 8 bases line up with TRBD2. CDR3 length equals 16 residues. Germline loops: CDR1 MGHRA, CDR2 YSYEKL. The V segment lost 3 bases and the J segment 6 bases; nucleotides outside the gene matches: 10. CDR3 nucleotide sequence: TGCGCCAGCAGCCAGGCCGGGACTAGTCGGGGCAATGAGCAGTTCTTC. Residues: CASSQAGTSRGNEQFF.

The rearrangement uses TRBV12-3 or TRBV12-4 and TRBJ2-1; D gene unclear. The CDR3 is 13 amino acids. V was shortened by 1 base and J by 5 bases, with 6 bases between the two germline ends. The CDR3 DNA follows: TGTGCCAGCAGTTTAGGTCTTAACAATGAGCAGTTCTTC. As protein: CASSLGLNNEQFF.

This clone was picked up one time. The V and J genes are TRBV11-2 and TRBJ2-7; D possibly corresponds to TRBD1 (5 bases). This CDR3 spans 13 amino acids. The germline CDR1 and CDR2 sequences are SGHAT and FQNNGV. The ends were cut back, 1 base at V and 2 bases at J, with 6 bases in the middle. CDR3 DNA sequence: TGTGCCAGCAGCTTAGGGACACCCTACGAGCAGTACTTC. Translation: CASSLGTPYEQYF.

This clone appeared a single time. The J gene is TRBJ1-3, the V gene TRBV19; D ambiguous. The germline V gene has CDR1 LNHDA and CDR2 SQIVND (reference sequence). V was cut by 5 bases and J by 2 bases, with 7 bases left in between. The CDR3 extends over 13 amino acids. The CDR3: CASSETAGNTIYF. The CDR3 DNA reads as TGTGCCAGTAGTGAAACAGCTGGAAACACCATATATTTT.

The V gene is TRBV28, the J gene TRBJ2-7; a possible D gene is TRBD2 (5 bases). The CDR3 is 14 amino acids. V lost 9 bases and J 4 bases, leaving 19 bases between the germline ends. Per the germline V gene, CDR1 is MDHEN and CDR2 is SYDVKM. This chain's CDR3 is CASRPGTPLYEQYF. The CDR3 DNA is TGTGCCAGTCGCCCGGGAACCCCCTTGTACGAGCAGTACTTC. Drawing the rest from reference TRBV28 and TRBJ2-7, the complete variable domain is DVKVTQSSRYLVKRTGEKVFLECVQDMDHENMFWYRQDPGLGLRLIYFSYDVKMKEKGDIPEGYSVSREKKERFSLILESASTNQTSMYLCASRPGTPLYEQYFGPGTRLTVT.

In its sample, this clone was seen once. The chain carries TRBV5-1 and TRBJ1-2, with 7 bases lining up with TRBD1. CDR1 SGHRS and CDR2 YFSETQ come from the germline V gene. CDR3 size: 15 residues. The V and J ends lost 0 bases and 7 bases, in that order; junction bases with no gene match: 9. CDR3 amino acids: CASSLAGTVVRGYTF. The CDR3 DNA reads as TGCGCCAGCAGCTTGGCCGGGACAGTCGTTCGTGGCTACACCTTC.